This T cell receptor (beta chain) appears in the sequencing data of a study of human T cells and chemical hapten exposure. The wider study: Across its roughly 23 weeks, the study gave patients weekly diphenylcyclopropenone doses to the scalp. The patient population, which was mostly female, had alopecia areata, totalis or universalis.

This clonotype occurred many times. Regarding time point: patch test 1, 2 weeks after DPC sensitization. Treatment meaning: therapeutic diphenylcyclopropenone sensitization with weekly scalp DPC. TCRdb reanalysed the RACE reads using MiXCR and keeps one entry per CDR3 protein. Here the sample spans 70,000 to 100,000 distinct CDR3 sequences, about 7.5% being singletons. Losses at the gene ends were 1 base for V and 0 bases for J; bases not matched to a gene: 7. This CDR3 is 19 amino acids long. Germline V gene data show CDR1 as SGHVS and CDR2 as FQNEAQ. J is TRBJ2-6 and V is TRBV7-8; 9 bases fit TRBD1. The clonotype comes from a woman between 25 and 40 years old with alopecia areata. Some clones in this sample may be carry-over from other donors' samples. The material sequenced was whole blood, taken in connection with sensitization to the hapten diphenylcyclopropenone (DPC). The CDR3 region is CASSLDGDRVFSGANVLTF. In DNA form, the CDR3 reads TGTGCCAGCAGCTTAGACGGGGACAGGGTATTCTCTGGGGCCAACGTCCTGACTTTC.